Here is one T cell receptor beta chain with its context. Under the authors' procedure: Estimates of nucleated cell counts were drawn from the amplification of reference gene primers. Produced via immunoSEQ multiplex PCR; TCRdb's table is partial and in-frame only. That table supplies the V and J calls and clone size; D and trimming were determined from the DNA. Of 110,000 or so clones detected, 75% to 90% appear once; the ten largest clones hold approximately 30%. This sample stems from a study of blood T cell repertoires in COVID-19. Looking at the study overall: PBMCs, B-cell-depleted T cells, or T cells provided the cDNA or gDNA that made up the material.

This CDR3 region has 16 residues. Germline V gene lookup returns CDR1 SGDLS and CDR2 YYNGEE. Trimming took 3 bases from V and 4 from J; bases not matched to a gene: 7. The chain links TRBV9 to TRBJ2-3, with 11 bases fitting TRBD1. Sequences were obtained from peripheral blood. This clonotype originated in a man in his sixties or seventies with active or convalescent COVID-19. The chain's CDR3 is CASSGGQGGPSDTQYF. The CDR3 DNA sequence: TGTGCCAGCAGCGGGGGACAGGGGGGACCCTCAGATACGCAGTATTTT.